Shown below are 28 T cell receptor beta chains from a single sample sequenced in a study of response to subunit inactivated influenza vaccine. TCRdb re-derived calls from the RT-PCR reads in MiXCR, one entry per CDR3 protein. The repertoire holds 250,000 to 350,000 distinct CDR3 sequences, with about 20% as singletons. Sequenced here: PBMCs from blood, sampled less than 22 months after vaccination. These receptors were collected from a man in his fifties or sixties who received an inactivated influenza vaccine.

The V call is TRBV2, the J call TRBJ1-1; D remains unclear. This CDR3 spans 14 amino acids. Germline V gene data show CDR1 as SNHLY and CDR2 as FYNNEI. V lost 1 base and J 1 base, leaving 7 bases between the germline ends. The CDR3, as DNA: TGTGCCAGCAGTGAAGGGCGGAAGAACACTGAAGCTTTCTTT. Its translation: CASSEGRKNTEAFF.

This clonotype was counted many times. The gene calls are TRBV7-2 and TRBJ1-2; D remains unclear. V was cut by 7 bases and J by 14 bases, with 23 bases left in between. The CDR3 has 13 residues. CDR1 is SGHTA, CDR2 FQGNSA, per germline. CDR3 sequence: CASTPSGSYYTTF. The CDR3, as DNA: TGTGCCAGCACCCCGTCGGGCAGTTACTACACTACCTTC.

The V gene is TRBV6-1, the J gene TRBJ2-7, with D hard to call. The length of the CDR3 is 13 residues. CDR1 and CDR2 (germline): MNHNS, SASEGT. V lost 5 bases to trimming and J lost 6 bases, with 14 bases between them. The CDR3 loop reads CASSLEIPSEQYF. The CDR3 DNA is TGTGCCAGCAGTCTTGAGATTCCTTCCGAGCAGTACTTC.

DNA of the CDR3: TGTGCCACCAGCAGAGATATTCCCGCGGGGAACTCTGGAAACACCATATATTTT. Its translation is CATSRDIPAGNSGNTIYF. The gene calls are TRBV15 and TRBJ1-3, with D unclear. This CDR3 contains 18 residues. Trimming left V 0 bases short and J 0 bases short, with 15 bases between. The germline gives CDR1 LNHNV, CDR2 YYDKDF (reference sequence).

This clonotype has a count of ten or more. The chain recombines TRBV7-8 with TRBJ1-5; the match to TRBD1 covers 8 bases. Unmatched junction bases numbered 3, after V lost 3 bases and J lost 8 bases. Germline assignment: CDR1 SGHVS and CDR2 FQNEAQ. The CDR3 is 13 amino acids. This CDR3 reads CASSLDRAEPQHF. The CDR3 DNA follows: TGTGCCAGCAGCTTGGACAGGGCTGAGCCCCAGCATTTT. Based on the CDR3 plus reference TRBV7-8 and TRBJ1-5, the full variable domain is GAGVSQSPRYKVAKRGQDVALRCDPISGHVSLFWYQQALGQGPEFLTYFQNEAQLDKSGLPSDRFFAERPEGSVSTLKIQRTQQEDSAVYLCASSLDRAEPQHFGDGTRLSIL.

This clonotype was seen more than once but under ten times. The chain couples TRBV4-2 to TRBJ1-2, with no clear D. Germline V lookup: CDR1 LGHNA, CDR2 YNFKEQ. CDR3 length: 16 residues. The ends were cut back, 3 bases at V and 4 bases at J, with 18 bases in the middle. The CDR3 DNA is TGTGCCAGCAGCCAGGCCACCACGACGGTAGCCTATGGCTACACCTTC. Amino acid sequence: CASSQATTTVAYGYTF.

The V gene is TRBV28, the J gene TRBJ2-3; 7 positions match TRBD2. The CDR3 extends over 15 amino acids. Germline V gene lookup returns CDR1 MDHEN and CDR2 SYDVKM. J was trimmed by 0 bases and V by 4 bases; bases with no gene match: 4. In DNA form, the CDR3 reads TGTGCCAGCAGTTGGGACGGGAGGAGCACAGATACGCAGTATTTT. This sequence encodes CASSWDGRSTDTQYF.

This clonotype was seen repeatedly, ten times or more. The chain combines TRBV28 with TRBJ1-5; weak D call: TRBD1 (6 bases). Looked up from germline, CDR1 is MDHEN and CDR2 is SYDVKM. The CDR3 runs to 14 residues. Trimming pared 4 bases from V and 7 bases from J, leaving 14 bases between. The CDR3 coding sequence is TGTGCCAGCAGTTCACTCCGGAGGGGGCAGCCCCAGCATTTT. Residues: CASSSLRRGQPQHF.

This clonotype was recorded a few times. The rearrangement links TRBV20-1 to TRBJ1-2; D remains ambiguous. Per germline, CDR1 DFQATT and CDR2 SNEGSKA (reference sequence). Trimming removed 1 base from V and 8 bases from J, with 5 bases in between. The CDR3 totals 10 residues. CDR3 coding DNA: TGCAGTGCTAGAGTGGAGGGCTACACCTTC. It specifies CSARVEGYTF.

This clonotype was seen a handful of times. This sequence joins TRBV7-2 and TRBJ1-2, with TRBD1 identical over 10 bases. This CDR3 is 15 amino acids long. Germline loops: CDR1 SGHTA, CDR2 FQGNSA. Trimming removed 1 base from V and 4 bases from J; junction bases left unmatched: 3. This CDR3 reads CASSLVDRGSYGYTF. The CDR3 bases are TGTGCCAGCAGCTTAGTGGACAGGGGGAGCTATGGCTACACCTTC.

This clonotype has ten or more counts. This chain links TRBV9 with TRBJ1-3; D remains ambiguous. This CDR3 comprises 13 residues. V lost 0 bases and J 0 bases, leaving 1 base between the germline ends. Germline V gene data show CDR1 as SGDLS and CDR2 as YYNGEE. In DNA form, the CDR3 reads TGTGCCAGCAGCGTAGACTCTGGAAACACCATATATTTT. It encodes CASSVDSGNTIYF.

As regards this clonotype: One end of the junction fails to match germline, which may point to a read error. The genes are TRBV7-2 and TRBJ2-5; 7 bases line up with TRBD1. The CDR3 totals 16 residues. CDR1 SGHTA and CDR2 FQGNSA come from the germline V gene. The DNA for the CDR3 is TGTGCCAGCAGTTTAGTAGACAGGGTCCCGGGGGAGACCCAGTACTTC. This encodes CASSLVDRVPGETQYF.

This clonotype was found many times. The chain carries TRBV23-1 and TRBJ1-1; D remains ambiguous. TRBV23-1 belongs to the ORF category, with a function that is uncertain. The V and J ends lost 2 bases and 7 bases respectively, with 5 bases between them. The CDR3 sequence is 11 residues long. The CDR3 sequence: CASSQQLEAFF. As DNA, the CDR3 is TGCGCCAGCAGTCAACAGCTTGAAGCTTTCTTT.

The genes are TRBV7-2 and TRBJ1-5, with no clear D. Trimming pared 4 bases from V and 4 bases from J, leaving 8 bases between. The CDR3 is 13 amino acids. Germline V gene data show CDR1 as SGHTA and CDR2 as FQGNSA. CDR3 in DNA: TGTGCCAGCAGCTCTGTCTGGAATCAGCCCCAGCATTTT. Amino acid sequence: CASSSVWNQPQHF. Drawing the rest from reference TRBV7-2 and TRBJ1-5, the complete variable domain is GAGVSQSPSNKVTEKGKDVELRCDPISGHTALYWYRQSLGQGLEFLIYFQGNSAPDKSGLPSDRFSAERTGGSVSTLTIQRTQQEDSAVYLCASSSVWNQPQHFGDGTRLSIL.

The chain is built from TRBV20-1 and TRBJ2-1, with TRBD2 matching 11 bases. From germline, CDR1 is DFQATT and CDR2 SNEGSKA (reference sequence). The trim removed 6 bases at V and 4 bases at J, leaving 2 bases unmatched. This CDR3 comprises 13 residues. The CDR3 sequence is CSALAGGYNEQFF. CDR3 coding DNA: TGCAGTGCATTAGCGGGGGGGTACAATGAGCAGTTCTTC.

This chain uses TRBV7-9 with TRBJ2-7; D is uncertain. CDR1 is SEHNR and CDR2 is FQNEAQ in the germline V gene (reference sequence). CDR3 size: 12 residues. Trimming removed 2 bases at V and 4 bases at J, with 6 bases between. The CDR3 spells CASSLISYEQYF. The CDR3 coding sequence is TGTGCCAGCAGCTTAATCAGTTACGAGCAGTACTTC.

The chain links TRBV20-1 to TRBJ2-7; maybe TRBD2 (5 bases). Germline V gene data show CDR1 as DFQATT and CDR2 as SNEGSKA (reference sequence). The CDR3 has 18 amino acids. Trimming removed 6 bases at V and 0 bases at J, with 27 bases between. CDR3 region: CSASPEDGRRSLSYEQYF. The CDR3 bases are TGCAGTGCAAGCCCGGAGGACGGCAGGAGGTCCCTCTCCTACGAGCAGTACTTC.

This clonotype was picked up a small number of times. The V call is TRBV7-8, the J call TRBJ1-1; 12 bases match TRBD1. CDR1 is SGHVS, CDR2 FQNEAQ, per germline. V dropped 5 bases and J dropped 4; count of bases not matched to a gene: 11. The CDR3 contains 17 residues. This CDR3 is CASSPGQGASRGTEAFF. The DNA for the CDR3 is TGTGCCAGCAGCCCGGGACAGGGGGCAAGTAGGGGCACTGAAGCTTTCTTT.

This clonotype was counted a few times. This chain joins TRBV10-3 and TRBJ2-2, with D tentatively TRBD1 (6 bases). CDR3 length: 15 residues. Germline values: CDR1 ENHRY, CDR2 SYGVKD. The ends were cut back, 0 bases at V and 3 bases at J, with 8 bases in the middle. For the CDR3, the DNA is TGTGCCATCAGTGAGTCGGCAGGGGACACCGGGGAGCTGTTTTTT. Translation: CAISESAGDTGELFF.

The chain joins TRBV7-7 to TRBJ1-1; no clear D. Looked up from germline, CDR1 is SSHAT and CDR2 is FNYEAQ (reference sequence). There are 10 residues in the CDR3. CDR3 region: CAKTNTEAFF. In DNA form, the CDR3 reads TGTGCAAAGACGAACACTGAAGCTTTCTTT. The entire variable domain, with the rest obtained from reference TRBV7-7 and TRBJ1-1, is as follows: GAGVSQSPRYKVTKRGQDVTLRCDPISSHATLYWYQQALGQGPEFLTYFNYEAQPDKSGLPSDRFSAERPEGSISTLTIQRTEQRDSAMYRCAKTNTEAFFGQGTRLTVV.

This clonotype was counted a few times. The chain has TRBV5-1 and TRBJ1-3, with a tentative D call TRBD1 (6 bases). The V end was cut by 1 base, the J end by 0 bases, with 8 bases between. CDR3 size: 15 residues. CDR1 is SGHRS and CDR2 is YFSETQ in the germline V gene. The DNA of the CDR3 is TGCGCCAGCAGCTTGTGGGACAACTCTGGAAACACCATATATTTT. Amino acid sequence: CASSLWDNSGNTIYF.

The V and J genes are TRBV5-1 and TRBJ2-1; D is possibly TRBD2 (5 bases). CDR1 and CDR2 (germline): SGHRS, YFSETQ. The CDR3 consists of 13 residues. Between the trimmed V and J ends, which lost 1 base and 6 bases, there was a span of 8 bases. In DNA, the CDR3 is TGCGCCAGCAGCTTGTCGGAGGCCAATGAGCAGTTCTTC. Translation gives CASSLSEANEQFF.

This clonotype has at least ten counts. The V call is TRBV12-3 or TRBV12-4, the J call TRBJ1-2; 12 bases fit TRBD1. V was pared by 5 bases and J by 7 bases, with 5 bases of the junction left unmatched. This CDR3 is 14 amino acids long. CDR3 loop: CASSPGQGAGGYTF. The CDR3 DNA reads TGTGCCAGCAGTCCGGGACAGGGGGCAGGTGGCTACACCTTC.

This clonotype showed up many times. The V and J genes are TRBV30 and TRBJ1-1; D call uncertain. V was trimmed by 3 bases and J by 9 bases, leaving 20 bases between them. The CDR3 spans 14 residues. Germline V CDR1 and CDR2: GTSNPN, SVGIG (reference sequence). CDR3 coding DNA: TGTGCCTGGAGCGTTACATTGGCAGCTAAGAAAGCTTTCTTT. Residues: CAWSVTLAAKKAFF.

This clonotype was seen more than once but under ten times. V is TRBV12-3 or TRBV12-4 and J is TRBJ1-1, with 9 bases identical to TRBD1. The junction had 12 bases not matched to a gene; V was cut back by 6 bases and J by 1 base. The CDR3 runs 17 residues. CDR3 loop: CASSTFGQGKKNTEAFF. CDR3 DNA: TGTGCCAGCAGCACCTTCGGACAGGGGAAAAAGAACACTGAAGCTTTCTTT.

This clonotype was seen more than once but under ten times. The chain employs TRBV12-3 or TRBV12-4 and TRBJ2-7; TRBD2 matches at 7 bases. This CDR3 spans 13 amino acids. Germline trimming cut 6 bases from V and 0 bases from J; bases unmatched to any gene: 2. In DNA, the CDR3 is TGTGCCAGCAGGCGGGGGAACTCCTACGAGCAGTACTTC. Translation: CASRRGNSYEQYF.

The table lists this clonotype with many counts. The V call is TRBV12-3 or TRBV12-4, the J call TRBJ1-1, with a possible D match to TRBD1 (5 bases). CDR3 length: 15 residues. V lost 4 bases and J 8 bases, leaving 20 bases between the germline ends. The CDR3: CASSSFFGQGTEAFF. Written as DNA, the CDR3 is TGTGCCAGCAGTTCATTTTTCGGGCAGGGTACAGAAGCTTTCTTT.

V usage is TRBV7-8 and J usage is TRBJ2-3; D is perhaps TRBD1 or TRBD2 (6 bases each). Germline-derived CDR1 and CDR2 are SGHVS and FQNEAQ. The CDR3 spans 17 residues. Trimming stripped 3 bases from V and 2 bases from J, with 18 bases between. This CDR3 reads CASSFKRWGASTDTQYF. CDR3 in DNA: TGTGCCAGCAGCTTCAAACGGTGGGGGGCTTCCACAGATACGCAGTATTTT.